These 15 T cell receptor beta chains were all obtained from the same sample, sequenced in a study of control samples from healthy donors and cancer patients. Method: immunoSEQ multiplex PCR; TCRdb's copy keeps in-frame clones and lacks some. Of 54,000 or so clones listed, around 95% are singletons. Sequences were obtained from blood. These receptors came from a man aged 25-45 years in good health.

This rearrangement joins TRBV7-9 to TRBJ2-1; 9 nucleotides agree with TRBD2. The trim removed 10 bases at V and 7 bases at J, leaving 8 bases unmatched. The CDR3 runs 13 residues. CDR1 and CDR2 from the germline V gene are SEHNR and FQNEAQ (reference sequence). The CDR3 region has the DNA TGTGCCACCCGGGGCACTAGCGGGAATGAGCAGTTCTTC. This translates into CATRGTSGNEQFF.

This clone was counted once. The chain recombines TRBV19 with TRBJ1-6, with D possibly being TRBD1 (5 bases). CDR1 is LNHDA, CDR2 SQIVND, per germline (reference sequence). V was trimmed by 3 bases and J by 10 bases, leaving 13 bases between them. The CDR3 contains 14 residues. The DNA for the CDR3 is TGTGCCAGTAGTATCAATAGGGGTAGCTCACCCCTCCACTTT. It codes for CASSINRGSSPLHF.

This sequence joins TRBV6-5 and TRBJ1-5; no definite D call. The CDR3 runs to 13 residues. The V gene's germline CDR1 is MNHEY and CDR2 SVGAGI. The ends were cut back, 0 bases at V and 5 bases at J, with 5 bases in the middle. The CDR3 sequence is CASSYSRDQPQHF. The CDR3 DNA follows: TGTGCCAGCAGTTACTCTCGGGATCAGCCCCAGCATTTT.

The chain has TRBV28 and TRBJ1-2, with D unresolved. CDR1 MDHEN and CDR2 SYDVKM come from the germline V gene. Trimming took off 7 bases at V and 3 bases at J, with 15 bases between the two ends. This CDR3 spans 14 amino acids. CDR3 coding DNA: TGTGCCAGCATACCAGGAGGATCCGACTATGGCTACACCTTC. Its protein is CASIPGGSDYGYTF.

V gene TRBV30 combines with J gene TRBJ1-3; D gene uncertain. The V end lost 1 base, the J end lost 0 bases, and 7 bases lay between the germline ends. Looked up from germline, CDR1 is GTSNPN and CDR2 is SVGIG (reference sequence). This CDR3 has 14 residues. DNA for the CDR3: TGTGCCTGGAGTGCCCGAATCTCTGGAAACACCATATATTTT. Translated: CAWSARISGNTIYF.

The chain links TRBV6-2 or TRBV6-3 to TRBJ2-7, with 7 bases identical to TRBD1. CDR1 and CDR2 (germline): MNHEY, SVGEGT. Unmatched junction bases numbered 9, after V lost 0 bases and J lost 4 bases. This CDR3 region has 16 residues. The CDR3 DNA sequence: TGTGCCAGCAGTTACTCGGGGGCAGGGGGAAGATACGAGCAGTACTTC. It codes for CASSYSGAGGRYEQYF.

J is TRBJ1-1 and V is TRBV2; D not certain. Germline assignment: CDR1 SNHLY and CDR2 FYNNEI. V lost 1 base to trimming and J lost 1 base, with 1 base between them. The CDR3 is 12 amino acids. CDR3 DNA sequence: TGTGCCAGCAGTGAAGAGAACACTGAAGCTTTCTTT. Translated: CASSEENTEAFF.

The V and J genes are TRBV19 and TRBJ2-7, with D unresolved. The length of the CDR3 is 13 residues. Germline V gene lookup returns CDR1 LNHDA and CDR2 SQIVND (reference sequence). V lost 3 bases, J lost 2 bases, and 8 bases lay in between. This CDR3 reads CASSIGPTYEQYF. The CDR3 region has the DNA TGTGCCAGTAGTATCGGACCAACCTACGAGCAGTACTTC.

This clone has more than one count but fewer than ten. At the DNA level, this CDR3 is encoded by other sequences in the same sample as well. The rearrangement joins TRBV7-9 to TRBJ2-7, with D perhaps TRBD1 (6 bases). The ends were cut back, 5 bases at V and 7 bases at J, with 12 bases in the middle. Germline CDR1 and CDR2: SEHNR and FQNEAQ (reference sequence). This CDR3 is built from 12 residues. The CDR3 protein is CASSPQGWEQYF. CDR3 coding DNA: TGTGCCAGCAGCCCTCAGGGGTGGGAGCAGTACTTC.

This clone came up once. The chain links TRBV6-4 to TRBJ2-1; TRBD2 aligns across 9 bases. Germline V CDR1 and CDR2: MRHNA, SNTAGT. There are 15 residues in the CDR3. V was pared by 3 bases and J by 1 base, with 1 base of the junction left unmatched. The CDR3 here is CASSDLAGSYNEQFF. CDR3 in DNA: TGTGCCAGCAGTGATCTAGCGGGATCCTACAATGAGCAGTTCTTC.

The rearrangement links TRBV5-1 to TRBJ2-7, with D perhaps TRBD1 or TRBD2 (6 bases each). Germline V gene data show CDR1 as SGHRS and CDR2 as YFSETQ. With 4 bases removed from V and 7 bases from J, the gap between germline ends came to 21 bases. This CDR3 region has 15 residues. CDR3 DNA: TGCGCCAGCAGCCCGAATCGGGGGCCCGATCGGGAGCAGTACTTC. It specifies CASSPNRGPDREQYF.

The table lists this clone with a count of one. The chain is built from TRBV9 and TRBJ2-3; 10 bases agree with TRBD1. This CDR3 contains 16 residues. With 4 bases clipped from V and 4 bases from J, the junction kept 9 bases outside the gene matches. Germline V lookup: CDR1 SGDLS, CDR2 YYNGEE. The CDR3 region has the DNA TGTGCCAGCAGCCCTCGACAGGGGGCGCTGGCAGATACGCAGTATTTT. It translates to CASSPRQGALADTQYF.

The gene calls are TRBV6-5 and TRBJ2-7; 10 bases are shared with TRBD2. The CDR3 runs to 13 residues. Germline-derived CDR1 and CDR2 are MNHEY and SVGAGI. V was clipped by 4 bases and J by 7 bases; unmatched bases: 4. CDR3 amino acids: CASSSGLAREQYF. CDR3 bases: TGTGCCAGCAGTTCGGGACTAGCGAGGGAGCAGTACTTC.

V and J are TRBV10-3 and TRBJ1-2; TRBD1 is a possible D gene (5 bases). This CDR3 has 16 residues. Germline CDR1 reads ENHRY; CDR2 reads SYGVKD. Trimming shortened V by 3 bases and J by 4 bases, and 18 bases separated the two germline ends. The CDR3 region is CAISESSGGMGYGYTF. The CDR3 DNA reads TGTGCCATCAGTGAAAGTTCTGGGGGAATGGGCTATGGCTACACCTTC.

This chain connects TRBV15 to TRBJ2-1; 10 nucleotides agree with TRBD1. V lost 3 bases, J lost 4 bases, and 6 bases stayed unmatched. This CDR3 spans 16 amino acids. Germline values: CDR1 LNHNV, CDR2 YYDKDF (reference sequence). CDR3: CATSSGTGAFYNEQFF. The CDR3 DNA reads TGTGCCACCAGCAGCGGGACAGGGGCCTTTTACAATGAGCAGTTCTTC.